This TCR beta chain is drawn from a study of spatial heterogeneity in lung cancer. About the study: Detection of beta-chain sequences consistently exceeded that of alpha-chain sequences. Study-level results: Blood contained ubiquitous expanded tumor TCRs more at resection than at follow-up.

This clonotype was counted many times. What it recognizes is unknown. Time point described: sample taken at primary tumor resection. Untreated early-stage non-small cell lung cancer patients, over 55 in total, were the donors. TCRdb re-called the 5' RACE reads with MiXCR, one entry per CDR3 protein. The table shows about 48,000 distinct CDR3 sequences, with roughly 5.7% occurring only once. This sequence originates from a male donor with early-stage non-small cell lung cancer. Sequencing was performed on PBMCs, taken at surgery.

CDR3 in DNA: TGTGCCAGCAGGGCCTTCACAGATACGCAGTATTTT. It specifies CASRAFTDTQYF. The J gene is TRBJ2-3, the V gene TRBV2; D unresolved. Looked up from germline, CDR1 is SNHLY and CDR2 is FYNNEI. CDR3 length: 12 amino acids. Trimming removed 6 bases from V and 2 bases from J, with 6 bases in between.